The rows below give T cell receptor beta chains drawn from one sample of a study of glioma-infiltrating T cells after dendritic cell vaccination. Data came from immunoSEQ multiplex PCR; TCRdb stores just in-frame clones and leaves some out. The data contain about 95,000 clones, 85% of them seen just once; the ten biggest clones take up about 2.9%. Specimen: blood, collected before dendritic cell vaccination. The receptors stem from a human donor with glioblastoma. The CDR3 runs from the conserved cysteine through the conserved F or W. Fields, in order: V gene, clone size, D gene, J gene, CDR3 protein, CDR3 DNA. A D gene is named only where the DNA matches it firmly. Some rows have no size entry. The others give once, few or many, or a class for an expanded clone.

>TRBV7-2|.|TRBD2|TRBJ2-1
CASSFRLAGYNEQFF
TGTGCCAGCAGCTTCCGACTAGCGGGGTACAATGAGCAGTTCTTC
>TRBV5-1|.|.|TRBJ2-1
CASSLAPGNEQFF
TGCGCCAGCAGCTTGGCCCCAGGGAATGAGCAGTTCTTC
>TRBV6-5|.|.|TRBJ2-6
CASSYEGSVLTF
TGTGCCAGCAGTTACGAGGGTAGCGTCCTGACTTTC
>TRBV27|.|TRBD2|TRBJ2-1
CASKTSGGLEQFF
TGTGCCAGCAAAACCAGCGGGGGTCTTGAGCAGTTCTTC
>TRBV30|.|.|TRBJ2-5
CAWSAWAGETQYF
TGTGCCTGGAGTGCTTGGGCGGGCGAGACCCAGTACTTC
>TRBV15|.|.|TRBJ2-5
CATSREGLGLGTQYF
TGTGCCACCAGCAGAGAAGGCTTGGGCCTGGGGACCCAGTACTTC
>TRBV10-2|few|.|TRBJ2-4
CATLEGSLQDIQYF
TGCGCCACCCTCGAAGGTTCTCTGCAGGACATTCAGTACTTC
>TRBV2|.|TRBD1|TRBJ1-2
CASRILQGARNYGYTF
TGTGCCAGCAGGATATTACAGGGGGCCAGAAACTATGGCTACACCTTC
>TRBV9|.|TRBD2|TRBJ2-3
CASSVAIGLAGDTQYF
TGTGCCAGCAGCGTAGCTATTGGACTAGCGGGAGATACGCAGTATTTT
>TRBV5-1|.|.|TRBJ1-1
CASSSLTGNTEAFF
TGCGCCAGCAGCTCACTGACTGGGAACACTGAAGCTTTCTTT
>TRBV6-6|.|TRBD1|TRBJ2-5
CASSTGGSLETQYF
TGTGCCAGCAGTACAGGGGGCTCGTTAGAGACCCAGTACTTC
>TRBV5-6|.|.|TRBJ2-7
CASSAWYREYEQYF
TGTGCCAGCAGCGCGTGGTACAGGGAATACGAGCAGTACTTC
>TRBV5-1|.|TRBD1|TRBJ1-1
CASRFDRGTEAFF
TGCGCCAGCAGGTTCGACAGGGGCACTGAAGCTTTCTTT
>TRBV6-5|.|.|TRBJ2-7
CASSLMGGPYEQYF
TGTGCCAGCAGCTTGATGGGGGGGCCGTACGAGCAGTACTTC
>TRBV7-9|.|TRBD1|TRBJ1-1
CASSRGTAEAFF
TGTGCCAGCAGCCGAGGGACAGCTGAAGCTTTCTTT
>TRBV7-3|.|TRBD1|TRBJ2-1
CASSPPTGGAIF
TGTGCCAGCAGCCCGCCCACAGGGGGAGCGATCTTC
>TRBV5-1|.|.|TRBJ2-7
CASSLQQTYEQYF
TGCGCCAGCAGCTTGCAACAAACCTACGAGCAGTACTTC
>TRBV2|.|TRBD1|TRBJ1-1
CASRRGQGAQAFF
TGTGCCAGCAGACGCGGACAGGGGGCGCAGGCTTTCTTT
>TRBV5-1|.|TRBD2|TRBJ2-7
CASSLASGGPYDYEQYF
TGCGCCAGCAGCTTGGCTAGCGGGGGGCCGTACGATTACGAGCAGTACTTC
>TRBV7-2|once|.|TRBJ1-6
CASSPRRPSSYNSPLHF
TGTGCCAGCAGCCCCCGCAGGCCGAGCTCCTATAATTCACCCCTCCACTTT